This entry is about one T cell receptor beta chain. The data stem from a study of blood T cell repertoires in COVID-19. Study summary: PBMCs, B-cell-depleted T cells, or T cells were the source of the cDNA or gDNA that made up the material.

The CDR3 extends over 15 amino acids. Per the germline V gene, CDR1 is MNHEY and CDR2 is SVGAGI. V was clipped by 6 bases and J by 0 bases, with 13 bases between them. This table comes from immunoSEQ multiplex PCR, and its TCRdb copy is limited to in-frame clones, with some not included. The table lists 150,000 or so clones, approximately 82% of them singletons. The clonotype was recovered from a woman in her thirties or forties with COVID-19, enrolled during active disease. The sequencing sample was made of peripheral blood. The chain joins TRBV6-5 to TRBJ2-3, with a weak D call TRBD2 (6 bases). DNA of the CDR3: TGTGCCAGCAGGATTTGGGCGGGAAGCACAGATACGCAGTATTTT. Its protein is CASRIWAGSTDTQYF.